These T cell receptor beta chains were read from a single sample in a study of T cell responses to AZD1222 COVID-19 vaccine. Measured with immunoSEQ multiplex PCR; TCRdb has only the in-frame clones, and not every one. Of roughly 190,000 clones detected, roughly 92% appear once; the ten largest clones hold roughly 1.3%. This sample comprised peripheral blood, obtained on day 0 of AZD1222 vaccination. These TCRs come from an adult in good health. Each CDR3 is given with its conserved first and last residue. The D gene is left open where the match is weak. Size tells how often a clone was seen (once, few, many) or the class of an expanded clone, and some rows leave it out.

J	V	D	size	CDR3	DNA
TRBJ1-6	TRBV15	.	.	CATSPQESPNSPLHF	TGTGCCACCAGCCCTCAGGAAAGTCCGAATTCACCCCTCCACTTT
TRBJ1-5	TRBV27	.	.	CASRRDISNQPQHF	TGTGCCAGCAGGCGGGACATTAGCAATCAGCCCCAGCATTTT
TRBJ2-6	TRBV5-1	.	.	CASSLVQAGGANVLTF	TGCGCCAGCAGCTTGGTTCAGGCTGGCGGGGCCAACGTCCTGACTTTC
TRBJ2-4	TRBV5-6	TRBD1	.	CASSLFRGLGKNIQYF	TGTGCCAGCAGCTTGTTCAGGGGGTTAGGCAAAAACATTCAGTACTTC
TRBJ1-6	TRBV2	.	.	CASSQIEPLHF	TGTGCCAGCAGCCAGATTGAACCCCTCCACTTT
TRBJ2-7	TRBV4-1	.	.	CASSHRGQSFEQYF	TGCGCCAGCAGCCATAGAGGACAGTCCTTCGAGCAGTACTTC
TRBJ2-1	TRBV6-5	TRBD2	.	CASSKDGRYNEQFF	TGTGCCAGCAGTAAGGACGGGAGGTACAATGAGCAGTTCTTC
TRBJ1-1	TRBV12-3/TRBV12-4	.	.	CASTAGRMAEAFF	TGTGCCAGCACTGCAGGGAGGATGGCTGAAGCTTTCTTT
TRBJ2-1	TRBV13	TRBD2	.	CASSLGLGPAGGLNEQFF	TGTGCCAGCAGCTTAGGTCTAGGCCCAGCGGGGGGGTTAAATGAGCAGTTCTTC
TRBJ1-3	TRBV6-5	.	.	CASRQGSGNTIYF	TGTGCCAGCAGACAGGGCTCTGGAAACACCATATATTTT
TRBJ2-2	TRBV5-1	TRBD1	.	CASSLFDRAGELFF	TGCGCCAGCAGCTTATTCGACAGGGCCGGGGAGCTGTTTTTT
TRBJ1-1	TRBV18	.	once	CAIVRTGTITEAFF	TGTGCCATCGTACGAACAGGGACGATCACTGAAGCTTTCTTT
TRBJ1-2	TRBV11-2	.	.	CASSLGRTKGAGYTF	TGTGCCAGCAGCTTAGGACGGACAAAGGGAGCAGGCTACACCTTC
TRBJ2-1	TRBV4-2	.	.	CASSQDRTTLNEQFF	TGTGCCAGCAGCCAAGATCGGACTACCTTGAATGAGCAGTTCTTC
TRBJ1-4	TRBV2	.	once	CASRDGPGREKLFF	TGTGCCAGCAGGGACGGGCCCGGGCGGGAAAAACTGTTTTTT
TRBJ1-1	TRBV27	.	.	CASSTRGRATAEAFF	TGTGCCAGCAGTACCAGGGGAAGGGCTACCGCTGAAGCTTTCTTT
TRBJ2-7	TRBV24-1	.	.	CATSDAGGGIDEQYF	TGTGCCACCAGTGATGCCGGTGGGGGAATCGACGAGCAGTACTTC
TRBJ1-1	TRBV28	.	.	CASSLLSVMNTEAFF	TGTGCCAGCAGTTTATTATCCGTCATGAACACTGAAGCTTTCTTT
TRBJ2-5	TRBV4-1	.	few	CASSQDPSPPNQETQYF	TGCGCCAGCAGCCAAGATCCCTCCCCCCCCAACCAAGAGACCCAGTACTTC
TRBJ1-2	TRBV2	.	once	CASRTGKIGYTF	TGTGCCAGCAGAACAGGGAAAATAGGCTACACCTTC
TRBJ2-1	TRBV18	TRBD1	.	CASSPTEGANEQFF	TGTGCCAGCTCACCTACAGAGGGGGCCAATGAGCAGTTCTTC
TRBJ1-6	TRBV27	.	.	CASSGPFRSPLHF	TGTGCCAGCAGCGGACCGTTCCGTTCACCCCTCCACTTT
TRBJ1-6	TRBV28	.	once	CASSPTDRTGLPLHF	TGTGCCAGCAGTCCAACCGACAGAACGGGTTTACCCCTCCACTTT
TRBJ1-2	TRBV5-1	.	.	CASSRNTDGYTF	TGCGCCAGCAGCCGAAACACAGATGGCTACACCTTC
TRBJ2-1	TRBV5-6	.	.	CASSFAGSYNEQFF	TGTGCCAGCAGCTTCGCAGGCTCCTACAATGAGCAGTTCTTC
TRBJ2-3	TRBV7-9	.	.	CASSLRKGRTDTQYF	TGTGCCAGCAGCTTAAGAAAGGGGAGGACAGATACGCAGTATTTT
TRBJ2-7	TRBV3-1/TRBV3-2	.	.	CASSPAWGEQYF	TGTGCCAGCAGCCCAGCCTGGGGCGAGCAGTACTTC
TRBJ1-2	TRBV9	.	.	CASSVDLLGYGYTF	TGTGCCAGCAGCGTAGATCTCTTAGGTTATGGCTACACCTTC
TRBJ1-1	TRBV19	.	.	CASSIDPRDNQAFF	TGTGCCAGTAGTATAGATCCCCGGGACAATCAAGCTTTCTTT
TRBJ2-3	TRBV6-1	.	.	CASSEGSGGGGTDTQYF	TGTGCCAGCAGTGAGGGCTCGGGGGGCGGAGGCACAGATACGCAGTATTTT
TRBJ1-1	TRBV30	.	.	CAGGRSLEAFF	TGTGCCGGAGGGCGGAGCCTTGAAGCTTTCTTT
TRBJ1-1	TRBV12-3/TRBV12-4	.	.	CASSAPMNTEAFF	TGTGCCAGCAGTGCTCCGATGAACACTGAAGCTTTCTTT
TRBJ1-6	TRBV4-1	TRBD1	.	CASSQDHTGGGSPLHF	TGCGCCAGCAGCCAAGACCATACAGGGGGAGGGTCACCCCTCCACTTT
TRBJ2-4	TRBV19	TRBD1	.	CASSIGAGGKNIQYF	TGTGCCAGTAGTATCGGGGCAGGGGGCAAAAACATTCAGTACTTC
TRBJ1-4	TRBV6-6	.	.	CASRDSWSDEKLFF	TGTGCCAGCAGGGACAGCTGGTCTGATGAAAAACTGTTTTTT
TRBJ1-4	TRBV7-9	.	.	CASSSNSGATNEKLFF	TGTGCCAGCAGTTCCAACTCGGGCGCAACTAATGAAAAACTGTTTTTT
TRBJ2-5	TRBV5-4	.	few	CASSRSYQETQYF	TGTGCCAGCAGTAGGAGTTACCAAGAGACCCAGTACTTC
TRBJ2-2	TRBV21-1	.	once	CASTNRGDTGELFF	TGTGCCAGCACCAACAGGGGCGACACCGGGGAGCTGTTTTTT
TRBJ1-1	TRBV6-1	TRBD1	once	CASSEAMAGGRNTEAFF	TGTGCCAGCAGTGAAGCGATGGCAGGGGGCCGGAACACTGAAGCTTTCTTT
TRBJ1-1	TRBV3-1/TRBV3-2	TRBD1	.	CASSPYPLTGMEDTEAFF	TGTGCCAGCAGCCCTTACCCCCTGACAGGGATGGAGGACACTGAAGCTTTCTTT
TRBJ1-4	TRBV24-1	.	.	CATSDPSTTNEKLFF	TGTGCCACCAGTGACCCGTCGACAACTAATGAAAAACTGTTTTTT
TRBJ1-5	TRBV28	TRBD1	.	CACTRQGGQPQHF	TGTGCCTGCACTCGACAGGGGGGTCAGCCCCAGCATTTT
TRBJ2-3	TRBV24-1	TRBD2	.	CATSDPGTSGGSSSTDTQYF	TGTGCCACCAGTGACCCCGGGACTAGCGGGGGGTCTTCTAGCACAGATACGCAGTATTTT
TRBJ1-5	TRBV29-1	.	once	CSVGGGRSQPQHF	TGCAGCGTTGGGGGAGGGCGTAGTCAGCCCCAGCATTTT
TRBJ2-1	TRBV7-2	.	.	CASSPDGVSLTNEQFF	TGTGCCAGCAGCCCGGACGGGGTAAGCTTGACTAATGAGCAGTTCTTC
TRBJ1-6	TRBV19	TRBD1	.	CATTGQGRRSPLHF	TGTGCCACAACGGGACAGGGGAGGAGGTCACCCCTCCACTTT
TRBJ2-3	TRBV19	.	.	CASQYTPPGRGSTDTQYF	TGTGCCAGTCAGTATACCCCACCAGGAAGGGGAAGCACAGATACGCAGTATTTT
TRBJ1-2	TRBV20-1	.	.	CSAIYREGYTF	TGCAGTGCTATATATAGGGAAGGCTACACCTTC
TRBJ1-2	TRBV7-8	.	once	CASSPDSNYGYTF	TGTGCCAGCAGCCCGGACAGCAACTATGGCTACACCTTC
TRBJ1-4	TRBV14	.	.	CASSQDPPYSGREKLFF	TGTGCCAGCAGCCAAGACCCCCCATACTCAGGGCGTGAAAAACTGTTTTTT
TRBJ1-2	TRBV2	TRBD1	.	CASIGTGDGYTF	TGTGCCAGCATAGGGACAGGGGACGGCTACACCTTC
TRBJ1-2	TRBV5-6	TRBD1	.	CASSPDREGGYTF	TGTGCCAGCAGCCCCGACAGGGAAGGCGGCTACACCTTC
TRBJ1-6	TRBV7-2	.	.	CASNGGRAGGSPLHF	TGTGCCAGCAACGGCGGCAGGGCCGGTGGTTCACCCCTCCACTTT
TRBJ1-1	TRBV5-1	.	.	CASSLKGDTEAFF	TGCGCCAGCAGCTTGAAGGGGGACACTGAAGCTTTCTTT
TRBJ2-5	TRBV11-3	.	many	CASSLDGETQYF	TGTGCCAGCAGCTTAGACGGAGAGACCCAGTACTTC
TRBJ1-1	TRBV2	.	.	CASSREGRHTEAFF	TGTGCCAGCAGTAGGGAGGGGAGGCACACTGAAGCTTTCTTT
TRBJ2-3	TRBV25-1	TRBD2	.	CASSVMPRTSGGADTQYF	TGTGCCAGCAGTGTAATGCCCCGCACTAGCGGGGGGGCAGATACGCAGTATTTT
TRBJ2-1	TRBV4-3	TRBD2	.	CASSQDRSTTGARGRVEQFF	TGCGCCAGCAGCCAAGATAGGTCAACCACAGGTGCGCGCGGGAGAGTGGAGCAGTTCTTC
TRBJ2-5	TRBV2	.	.	CASSEVVETQYF	TGTGCCAGCAGTGAGGTCGTGGAGACCCAGTACTTC